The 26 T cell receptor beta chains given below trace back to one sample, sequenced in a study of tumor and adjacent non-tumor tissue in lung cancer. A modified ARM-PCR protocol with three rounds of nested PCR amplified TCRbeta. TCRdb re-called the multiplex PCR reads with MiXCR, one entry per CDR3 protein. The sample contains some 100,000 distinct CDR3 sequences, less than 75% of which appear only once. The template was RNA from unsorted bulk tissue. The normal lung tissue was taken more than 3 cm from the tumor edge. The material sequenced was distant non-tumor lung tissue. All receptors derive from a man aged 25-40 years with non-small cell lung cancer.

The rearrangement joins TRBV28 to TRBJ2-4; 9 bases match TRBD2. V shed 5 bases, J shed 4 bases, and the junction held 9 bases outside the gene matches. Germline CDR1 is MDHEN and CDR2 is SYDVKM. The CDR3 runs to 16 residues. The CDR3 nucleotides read TGTGCCAGCAGTCTTCCTTTGACTAGCGGAAAAAACATTCAGTACTTC. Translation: CASSLPLTSGKNIQYF.

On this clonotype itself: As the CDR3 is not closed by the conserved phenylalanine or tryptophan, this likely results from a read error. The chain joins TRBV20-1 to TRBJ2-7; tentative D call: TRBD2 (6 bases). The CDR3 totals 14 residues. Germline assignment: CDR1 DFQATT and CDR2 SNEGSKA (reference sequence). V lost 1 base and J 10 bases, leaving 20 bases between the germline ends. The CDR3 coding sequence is TGCAGTGCTAGAGGTCCGGGGGACTCCTCCGAACAGTACTTG. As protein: CSARGPGDSSEQYL.

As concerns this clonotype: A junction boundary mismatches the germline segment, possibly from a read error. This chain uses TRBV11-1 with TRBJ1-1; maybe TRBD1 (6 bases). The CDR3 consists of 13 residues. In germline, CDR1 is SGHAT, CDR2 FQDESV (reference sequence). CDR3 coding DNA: TGTGCCAGCAGCGGAGACAGGTACACTGAAGCATTCTTT. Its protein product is CASSGDRYTEAFF. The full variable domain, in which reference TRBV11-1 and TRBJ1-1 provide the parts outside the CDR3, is EAEVAQSPRYKITEKSQAVAFWCDPISGHATLYWYRQILGQGPELLVQFQDESVVDDSQLPKDRFSAERLKGVDSTLKIQPAELGDSAMYLCASSGDRYTEAFFGQGTRLTVV.

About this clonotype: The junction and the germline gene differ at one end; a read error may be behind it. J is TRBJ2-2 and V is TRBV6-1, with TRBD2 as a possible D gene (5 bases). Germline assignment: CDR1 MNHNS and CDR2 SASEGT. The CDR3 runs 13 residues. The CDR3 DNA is TGTGCCAGCAGTACCGAACCTTCCGGGGAGCTGCCTTTT. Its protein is CASSTEPSGELPF.

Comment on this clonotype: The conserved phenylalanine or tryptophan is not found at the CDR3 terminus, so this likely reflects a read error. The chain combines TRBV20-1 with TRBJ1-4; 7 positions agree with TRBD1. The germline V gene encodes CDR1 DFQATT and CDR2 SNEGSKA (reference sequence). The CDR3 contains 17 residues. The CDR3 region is CSARDSGRGQINEQLFL. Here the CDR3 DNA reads TGCAGTGCTAGAGATAGTGGGAGGGGACAGATTAATGAACAACTGTTTCTT.

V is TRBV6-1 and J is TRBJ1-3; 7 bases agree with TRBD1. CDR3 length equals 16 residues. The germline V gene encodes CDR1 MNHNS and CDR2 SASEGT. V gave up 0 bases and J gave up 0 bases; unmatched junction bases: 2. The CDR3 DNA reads TGTGCCAGCAGTGAAGCCGGACAGGACTCTGGAAACACCATATATTTT. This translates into CASSEAGQDSGNTIYF.

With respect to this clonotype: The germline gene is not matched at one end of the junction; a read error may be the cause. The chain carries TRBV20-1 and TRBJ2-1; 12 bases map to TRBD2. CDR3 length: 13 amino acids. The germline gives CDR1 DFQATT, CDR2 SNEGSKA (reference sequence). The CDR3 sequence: CSSGLAGNNEQFF. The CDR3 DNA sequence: TGTAGTTCGGGACTAGCGGGTAATAATGAGCAGTTCTTC.

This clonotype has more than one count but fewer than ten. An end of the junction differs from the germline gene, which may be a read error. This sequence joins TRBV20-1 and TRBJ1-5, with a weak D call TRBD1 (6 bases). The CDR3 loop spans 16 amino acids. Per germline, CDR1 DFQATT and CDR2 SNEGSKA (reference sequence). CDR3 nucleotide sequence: TGCAGTGCTAGACTTTGGGGGGGCGGAGACGATCAGCCCCGGCATTTT. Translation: CSARLWGGGDDQPRHF.

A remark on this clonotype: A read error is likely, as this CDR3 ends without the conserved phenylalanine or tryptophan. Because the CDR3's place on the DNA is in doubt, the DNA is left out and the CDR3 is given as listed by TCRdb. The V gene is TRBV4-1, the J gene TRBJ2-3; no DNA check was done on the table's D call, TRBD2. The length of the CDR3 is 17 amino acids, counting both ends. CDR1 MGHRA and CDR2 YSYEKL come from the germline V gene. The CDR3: CASSQDWASGVTDTLYY.

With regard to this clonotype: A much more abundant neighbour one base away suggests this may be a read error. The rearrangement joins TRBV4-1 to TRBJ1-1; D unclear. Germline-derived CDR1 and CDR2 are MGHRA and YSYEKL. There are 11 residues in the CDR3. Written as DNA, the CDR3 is TGCGCCTGCAGCGGAAGAGGGAGGACTTTCTTT. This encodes CACSGRGRTFF.

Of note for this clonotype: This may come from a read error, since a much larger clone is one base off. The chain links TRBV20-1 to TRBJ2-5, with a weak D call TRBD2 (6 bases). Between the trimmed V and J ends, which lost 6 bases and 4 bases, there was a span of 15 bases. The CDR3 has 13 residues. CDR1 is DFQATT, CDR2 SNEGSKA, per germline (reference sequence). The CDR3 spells CSAGDSRSETQYF. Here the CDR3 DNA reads TGCAGTGCGGGGGACTCAAGGTCAGAGACCCAGTACTTC.

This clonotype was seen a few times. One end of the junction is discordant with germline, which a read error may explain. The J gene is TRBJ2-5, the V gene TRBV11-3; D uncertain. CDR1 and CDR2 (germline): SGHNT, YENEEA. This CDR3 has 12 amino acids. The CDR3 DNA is TGTACCAGCAGCCTTATGGCAGAGACCCAGTACTTC. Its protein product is CTSSLMAETQYF.

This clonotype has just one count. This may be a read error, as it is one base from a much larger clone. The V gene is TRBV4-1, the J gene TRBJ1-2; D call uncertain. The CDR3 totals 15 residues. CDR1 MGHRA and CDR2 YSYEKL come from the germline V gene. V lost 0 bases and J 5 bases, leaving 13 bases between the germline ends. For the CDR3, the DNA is TGCGCCAGCAGCCAAGATCGGGGAGTTAAGTATGGCTACACCTTC. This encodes CASSQDRGVKYGYTF.

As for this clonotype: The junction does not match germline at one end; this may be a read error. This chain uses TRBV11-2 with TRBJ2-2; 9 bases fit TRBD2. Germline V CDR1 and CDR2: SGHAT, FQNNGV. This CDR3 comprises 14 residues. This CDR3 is CASTFLAGTEELFF. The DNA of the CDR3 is TGTGCCAGCACCTTTCTAGCGGGGACCGAGGAGCTGTTTTTT.

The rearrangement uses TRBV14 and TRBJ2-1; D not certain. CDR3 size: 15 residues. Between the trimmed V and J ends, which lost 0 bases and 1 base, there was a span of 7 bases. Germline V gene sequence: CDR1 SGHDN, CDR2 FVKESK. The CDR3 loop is CASSQDRLSYNEQFF. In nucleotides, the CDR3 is TGTGCCAGCAGCCAAGATCGTTTGTCCTACAATGAGCAGTTCTTC.

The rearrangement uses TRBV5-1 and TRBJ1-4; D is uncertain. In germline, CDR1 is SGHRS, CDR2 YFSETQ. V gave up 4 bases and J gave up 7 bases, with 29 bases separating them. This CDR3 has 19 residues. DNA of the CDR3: TGCGCCAGCAGCCCCCGGGAGGGCAGATCTTCATCGGCTAGTGAAAAACTGTTTTTT. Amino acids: CASSPREGRSSSASEKLFF. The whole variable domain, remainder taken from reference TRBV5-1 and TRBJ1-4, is KAGVTQTPRYLIKTRGQQVTLSCSPISGHRSVSWYQQTPGQGLQFLFEYFSETQRNKGNFPGRFSGRQFSNSRSEMNVSTLELGDSALYLCASSPREGRSSSASEKLFFGSGTQLSVL.

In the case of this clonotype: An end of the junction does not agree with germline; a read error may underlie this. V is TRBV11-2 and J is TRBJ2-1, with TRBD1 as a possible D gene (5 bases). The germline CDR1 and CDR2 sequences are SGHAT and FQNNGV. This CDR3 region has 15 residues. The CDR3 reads CVSRAFRRSYNEQFF. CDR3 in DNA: TGTGTCAGCAGGGCTTTTCGGAGATCCTACAATGAGCAGTTTTTC. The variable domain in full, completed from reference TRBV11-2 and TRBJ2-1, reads EAGVAQSPRYKIIEKRQSVAFWCNPISGHATLYWYQQILGQGPKLLIQFQNNGVVDDSQLPKDRFSAERLKGVDSTLKIQPAKLEDSAVYLCVSRAFRRSYNEQFFGPGTRLTVL.

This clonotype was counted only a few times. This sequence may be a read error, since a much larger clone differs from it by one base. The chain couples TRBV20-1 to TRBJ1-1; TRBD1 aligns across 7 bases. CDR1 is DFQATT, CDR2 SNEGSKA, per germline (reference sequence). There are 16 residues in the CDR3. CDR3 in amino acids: CNARDSEGARDTEAFF. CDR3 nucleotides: TGCAATGCTAGAGATTCGGAGGGGGCGCGGGACACTGAAGCTTTCTTT.

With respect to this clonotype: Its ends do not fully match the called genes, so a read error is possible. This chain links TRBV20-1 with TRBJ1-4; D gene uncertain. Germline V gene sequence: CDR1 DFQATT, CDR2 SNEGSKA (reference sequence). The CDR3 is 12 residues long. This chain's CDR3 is CGAGYRSEKLFF. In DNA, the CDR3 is TGCGGTGCTGGATATAGGTCTGAAAAACTGTTTTTT.

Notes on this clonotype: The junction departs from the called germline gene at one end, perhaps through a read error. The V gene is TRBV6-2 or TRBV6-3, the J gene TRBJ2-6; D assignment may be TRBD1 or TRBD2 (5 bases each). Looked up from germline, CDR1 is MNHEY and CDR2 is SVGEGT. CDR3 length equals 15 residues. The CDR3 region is CVSSSRRPGANGLTF. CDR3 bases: TGTGTCAGCAGTTCTAGGCGGCCCGGGGCCAACGGCCTGACTTTC.

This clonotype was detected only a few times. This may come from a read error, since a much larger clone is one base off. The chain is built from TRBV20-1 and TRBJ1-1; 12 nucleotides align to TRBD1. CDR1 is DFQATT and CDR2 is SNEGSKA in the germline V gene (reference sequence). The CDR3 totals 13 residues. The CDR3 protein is CSARVQGQGAPLF. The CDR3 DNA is TGCAGTGCTAGAGTTCAGGGACAGGGGGCTCCTCTCTTT.

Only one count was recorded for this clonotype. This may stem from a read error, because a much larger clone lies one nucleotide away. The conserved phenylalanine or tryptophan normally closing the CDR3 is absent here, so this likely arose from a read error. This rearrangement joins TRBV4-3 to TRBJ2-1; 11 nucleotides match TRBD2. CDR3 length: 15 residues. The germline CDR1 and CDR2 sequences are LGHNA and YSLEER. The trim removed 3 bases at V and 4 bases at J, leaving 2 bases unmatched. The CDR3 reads CASSQTSGDYNEQFS. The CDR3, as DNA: TGCGCCAGCAGCCAGACTAGCGGGGATTACAATGAGCAGTTCTCC.

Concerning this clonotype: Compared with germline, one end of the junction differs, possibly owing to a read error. The CDR3 sequence: CASSQNLGRNEKLSF. The DNA for the CDR3 is TGTGCCAGCAGCCAAAACCTGGGACGAAATGAAAAACTGTCTTTT. This chain connects TRBV14 to TRBJ1-4, with D possibly being TRBD1 (5 bases). The CDR3 has 15 amino acids. The germline gives CDR1 SGHDN, CDR2 FVKESK.

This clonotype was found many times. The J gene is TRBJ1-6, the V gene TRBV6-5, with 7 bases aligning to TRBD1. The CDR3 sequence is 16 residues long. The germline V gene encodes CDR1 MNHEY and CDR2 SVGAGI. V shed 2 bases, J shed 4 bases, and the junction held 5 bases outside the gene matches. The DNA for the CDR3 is TGTGCCAGCAGTTACACAGGGGTTGTGTATAATTCACCCCTCCACTTT. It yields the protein CASSYTGVVYNSPLHF.

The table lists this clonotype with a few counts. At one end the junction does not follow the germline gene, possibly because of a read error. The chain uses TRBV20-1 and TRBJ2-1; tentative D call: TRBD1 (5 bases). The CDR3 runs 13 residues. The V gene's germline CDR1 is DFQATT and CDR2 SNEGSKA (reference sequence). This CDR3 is CSVPGSSYKEQIF. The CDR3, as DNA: TGCAGTGTCCCAGGGTCATCCTACAAAGAGCAGATCTTC.

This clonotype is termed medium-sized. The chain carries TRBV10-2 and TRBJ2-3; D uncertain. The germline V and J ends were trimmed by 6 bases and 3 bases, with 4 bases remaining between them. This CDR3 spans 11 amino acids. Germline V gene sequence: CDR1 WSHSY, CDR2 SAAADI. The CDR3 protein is CASRITDTQYF. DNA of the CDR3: TGCGCCAGCAGGATTACAGATACGCAGTATTTT.